The source of this T cell receptor (beta chain) is a study of OX40 agonist ivuxolimab in advanced cancers. Libraries were prepared by immunoSEQ multiplex PCR; TCRdb keeps only in-frame clonotypes and omits some of them. Of 76,000 or so clones detected, over 85% appear once; the ten largest clones hold under 8%. Trimming stripped 1 base from V and 2 bases from J, with 3 bases between. Per germline, CDR1 MGHRA and CDR2 YSYEKL. The CDR3 is 13 residues long. As for this clone: This specimen includes other DNA sequences encoding the same CDR3.

The rearrangement joins TRBV4-1 to TRBJ1-5; D gene unclear. The sample was CD4+ or CD8+ T cells sorted from blood, taken in a trial of the OX40 agonist ivuxolimab. The source is an adult with an advanced solid tumor such as melanoma, head and neck, liver or kidney cancer. The CDR3 loop reads CASSQVGNQPQHF. DNA of the CDR3: TGCGCCAGCAGCCAAGTAGGCAATCAGCCCCAGCATTTT.